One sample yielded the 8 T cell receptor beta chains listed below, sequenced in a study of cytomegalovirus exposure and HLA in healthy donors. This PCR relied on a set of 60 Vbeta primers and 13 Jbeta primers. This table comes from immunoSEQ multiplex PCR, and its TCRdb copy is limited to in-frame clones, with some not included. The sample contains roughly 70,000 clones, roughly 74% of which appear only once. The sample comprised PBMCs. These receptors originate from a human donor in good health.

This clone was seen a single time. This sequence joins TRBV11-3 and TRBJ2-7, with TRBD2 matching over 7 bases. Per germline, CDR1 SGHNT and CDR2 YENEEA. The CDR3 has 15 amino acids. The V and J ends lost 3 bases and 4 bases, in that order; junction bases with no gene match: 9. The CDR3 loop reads CASSFGGGPSYEQYF. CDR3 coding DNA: TGTGCCAGCAGCTTTGGGGGAGGGCCGTCTTACGAGCAGTACTTC.

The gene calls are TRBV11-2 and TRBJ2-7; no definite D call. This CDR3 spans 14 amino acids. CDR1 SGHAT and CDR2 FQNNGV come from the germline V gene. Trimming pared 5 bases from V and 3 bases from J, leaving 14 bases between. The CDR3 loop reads CASSPQWVVYEQYF. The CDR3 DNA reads TGTGCCAGCAGCCCACAGTGGGTCGTCTACGAGCAGTACTTC.

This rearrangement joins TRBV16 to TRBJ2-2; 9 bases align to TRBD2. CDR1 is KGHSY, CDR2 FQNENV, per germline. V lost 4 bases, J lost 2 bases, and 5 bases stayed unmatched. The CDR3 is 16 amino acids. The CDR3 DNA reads TGTGCCAGCAGCCTTAGCGGGAGCGGTAACACCGGGGAGCTGTTTTTT. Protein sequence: CASSLSGSGNTGELFF.

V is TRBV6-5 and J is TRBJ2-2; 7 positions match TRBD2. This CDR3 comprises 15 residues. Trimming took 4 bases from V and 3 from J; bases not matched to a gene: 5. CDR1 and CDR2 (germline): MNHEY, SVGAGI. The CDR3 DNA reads TGTGCCAGCAGTTCAGGGAGGGAACACACCGGGGAGCTGTTTTTT. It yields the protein CASSSGREHTGELFF.

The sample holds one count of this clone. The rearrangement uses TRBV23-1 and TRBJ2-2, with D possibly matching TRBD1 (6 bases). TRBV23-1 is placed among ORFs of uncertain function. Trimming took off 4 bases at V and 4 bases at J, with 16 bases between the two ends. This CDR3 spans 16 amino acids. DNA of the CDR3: TGCGCCAGCAGTCTCCTGGCACAGGGATCCACCGGGGAGCTGTTTTTT. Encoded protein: CASSLLAQGSTGELFF.

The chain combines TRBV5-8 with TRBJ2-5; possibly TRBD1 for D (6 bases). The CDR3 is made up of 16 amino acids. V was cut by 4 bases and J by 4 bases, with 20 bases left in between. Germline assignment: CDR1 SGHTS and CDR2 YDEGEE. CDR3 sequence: CASSPADRNMGETQYF. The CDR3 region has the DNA TGTGCCAGCAGCCCGGCAGACAGGAACATGGGAGAGACCCAGTACTTC.

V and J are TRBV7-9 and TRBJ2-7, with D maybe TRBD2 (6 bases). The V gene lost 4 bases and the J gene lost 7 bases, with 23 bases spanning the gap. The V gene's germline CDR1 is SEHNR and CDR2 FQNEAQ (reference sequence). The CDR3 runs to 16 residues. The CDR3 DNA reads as TGTGCCAGCAGCTACTACCGAGGGGACTTCCACGAAGAGCAGTACTTC. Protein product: CASSYYRGDFHEEQYF.

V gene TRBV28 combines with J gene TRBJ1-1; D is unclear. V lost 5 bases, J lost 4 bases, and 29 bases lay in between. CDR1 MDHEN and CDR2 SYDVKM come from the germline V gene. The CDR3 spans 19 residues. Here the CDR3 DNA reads TGTGCCAGCAGTCACCGCCTCTTACTCCGACAACAACTCAGCACTGAAGCTTTCTTT. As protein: CASSHRLLLRQQLSTEAFF.